What follows is one T cell receptor beta chain and its context. Generated by immunoSEQ multiplex PCR, the TCRdb table keeps only in-frame clones and is missing some. The sample contains about 390,000 clones, approximately 90% of which appear only once. This specimen comes from a study of blood T cell repertoires in COVID-19. Across about two dozen US areas, participants ranged in age from roughly 18 to 95 years. Participant reports of clinical history set cohort assignment. Germline CDR1 reads SGHRS; CDR2 reads YFSETQ. J gave up 8 bases and V 0 bases, and 14 bases lay outside the gene matches. The CDR3 spans 17 residues.

The sequenced sample consisted of PBMCs or T cells enriched from blood (not recorded which). This TCR was sampled from a woman aged 45-65 years who had recovered from COVID-19. This chain joins TRBV5-1 and TRBJ2-4, with 7 positions matching TRBD1. The CDR3 region has the DNA TGCGCCAGCAGCTTGGCCAGGACAGGTTCATCCTCGGACATTCAGTACTTC. It encodes CASSLARTGSSSDIQYF.